Included here is one TCR beta chain sequence, with context. Its target is not known. Researchers ran the PCR with 60 Vbeta and 13 Jbeta primers. Sequencing used immunoSEQ multiplex PCR; TCRdb keeps in-frame clones, though not all of them. Of 110,000 to 150,000 clones listed, 77% were seen once; the top ten hold around 3.7%. This specimen comes from a study of cytomegalovirus exposure and HLA in healthy donors. Study details: Earlier results showed approximately 110 million unique TCR beta sequences derived from some 190 million T cells.

Study-level points and caveats: V- and J-gene trimming in TCR beta was tied to a missense DCLRE1C variant by an analysis performed later. Excluded: some indistinguishable V segments such as TRBV6-2 and TRBV6-3.

Germline V gene lookup returns CDR1 MNHEY and CDR2 SMNVEV (reference sequence). The CDR3 covers 18 residues. V lost 3 bases, J lost 3 bases, and 7 bases stayed unmatched. The sequenced sample consisted of PBMCs. The source is a male donor in good health and CMV-seronegative. The chain has TRBV27 and TRBJ1-6, with 11 bases that match TRBD1. The chain's CDR3 is CASSFRRDRGDYNSPLHF. DNA for the CDR3: TGTGCCAGCAGTTTTCGGCGGGACAGGGGGGACTATAATTCACCCCTCCACTTT.